The 26 T cell receptor beta chains in this list originate from one sample, sequenced in a study of cytomegalovirus exposure and HLA in healthy donors (dated by TCRdb to 2017 to 2019). To prepare the library, the immunoSEQ multiplex PCR assay was applied. For the multiplex PCR, a mixture combining 60 forward primers for TCR Vbeta segments and 13 reverse primers for TCR Jbeta segments was used. In TCRdb, the immuneACCESS table is reduced to in-frame sequences with V and J assigned. These tables do not hold every clone; where another copy was compared, an unresolved V gene accounts for under half, and the others remain unexplained. The sample data list around 200,000 clones, and roughly 84% of these were observed just once. The ten most abundant clones make up about 2.6% of the sample. Sequencing was performed on PBMCs. The receptor set was obtained from a woman between 50 and 59 years old in good health and CMV-seropositive.

The chain has TRBV6-5 and TRBJ2-3; possibly TRBD2 for D (6 bases). The germline CDR1 and CDR2 sequences are MNHEY and SVGAGI. The CDR3 is 15 amino acids. The V gene lost 6 bases and the J gene lost 2 bases, with 15 bases spanning the gap. The CDR3 region has the DNA TGTGCCAGCAGGTCCCTGGCGGGGACCACAGATACGCAGTATTTT. Translated: CASRSLAGTTDTQYF.

The chain combines TRBV9 with TRBJ2-2; no definite D call. Germline V gene lookup returns CDR1 SGDLS and CDR2 YYNGEE. The CDR3 spans 15 residues. Trimming removed 0 bases at V and 2 bases at J, with 8 bases between. CDR3 in amino acids: CASSVDSINTGELFF. The CDR3 nucleotides read TGTGCCAGCAGCGTAGATAGCATTAACACCGGGGAGCTGTTTTTT.

This rearrangement joins TRBV6-1 to TRBJ2-2; 12 nucleotides match TRBD2. Germline V gene lookup returns CDR1 MNHNS and CDR2 SASEGT. The CDR3 runs 14 residues. V trimming: 6 bases; J trimming: 6 bases; junction bases outside the gene matches: 2. CDR3 residues: CASRLAGGSGELFF. The CDR3, as DNA: TGTGCCAGCAGACTAGCGGGGGGTTCCGGGGAGCTGTTTTTT.

The chain joins TRBV4-3 to TRBJ2-1; a weak D match, TRBD2 (5 bases). Germline-derived CDR1 and CDR2 are LGHNA and YSLEER. The V end lost 4 bases, the J end lost 5 bases, and 15 bases lay between the germline ends. The CDR3 is 15 residues long. This CDR3 is CASSPRGGVNNEQFF. The DNA of the CDR3 is TGCGCCAGCAGCCCCCGGGGTGGGGTTAACAATGAGCAGTTCTTC.

The chain recombines TRBV30 with TRBJ1-3, with unresolved D. CDR3 length: 12 residues. Germline V gene data show CDR1 as GTSNPN and CDR2 as SVGIG (reference sequence). Trimming removed 4 bases from V and 2 bases from J, with 6 bases in between. The CDR3 DNA follows: TGTGCCTGGACGGGTGCTGGAAACACCATATATTTT. It is translated as CAWTGAGNTIYF.

Here the CDR3 reads CASSYSVGSANEQFF. For the CDR3, the DNA is TGTGCCAGCAGTTACTCCGTGGGCTCAGCCAATGAGCAGTTCTTC. The rearrangement links TRBV6-5 to TRBJ2-1, with D uncertain. The CDR3 totals 15 residues. Trimming stripped 0 bases from V and 6 bases from J, with 12 bases between. Germline assignment: CDR1 MNHEY and CDR2 SVGAGI.

This chain links TRBV4-1 with TRBJ1-5; 7 positions match TRBD1. With V trimmed by 3 bases and J by 6 bases, 8 bases remained unmatched. The germline gives CDR1 MGHRA, CDR2 YSYEKL. The CDR3 has 15 amino acids. CDR3 DNA: TGCGCCAGCAGCCACCCAGACAGGGACAGTCAGCCCCAGCATTTT. It yields the protein CASSHPDRDSQPQHF.

J is TRBJ2-1 and V is TRBV7-2, with 7 positions matching TRBD2. J lost 8 bases, V lost 1 base, and 8 bases had no gene match. From germline, CDR1 is SGHTA and CDR2 FQGNSA. The CDR3 totals 15 residues. DNA for the CDR3: TGTGCCAGCAGCTTAGAGGGTCGGGGGAGGGATGAGCAGTTCTTC. Protein: CASSLEGRGRDEQFF.

V and J are TRBV19 and TRBJ1-4; D may be TRBD1 (5 bases). This CDR3 spans 13 amino acids. CDR1 and CDR2 from the germline V gene are LNHDA and SQIVND (reference sequence). The V end lost 10 bases, the J end lost 4 bases, and 13 bases lay between the germline ends. CDR3 in DNA: TGTGCCACCGCGGGGGTCGGTAATGAAAAACTGTTTTTT. It is translated as CATAGVGNEKLFF. Variable domain in full (rest from reference TRBV19 and TRBJ1-4): DGGITQSPKYLFRKEGQNVTLSCEQNLNHDAMYWYRQDPGQGLRLIYYSQIVNDFQKGDIAEGYSVSREKKESFPLTVTSAQKNPTAFYLCATAGVGNEKLFFGSGTQLSVL.

The chain is built from TRBV7-2 and TRBJ1-6; TRBD1 matches at 10 bases. The CDR3 covers 16 residues. V trimming: 6 bases; J trimming: 7 bases; junction bases outside the gene matches: 9. CDR1 SGHTA and CDR2 FQGNSA come from the germline V gene. The CDR3 loop reads CASRRRDRGWNSPLHF. The CDR3 DNA reads TGTGCCAGCAGACGCCGGGACAGGGGTTGGAATTCACCCCTCCACTTT.

This clone was counted between two and nine times. The V call is TRBV7-9, the J call TRBJ1-4, with TRBD1 as a possible D gene (5 bases). V lost 5 bases and J lost 2, with 12 bases in between. This CDR3 contains 15 residues. Germline V lookup: CDR1 SEHNR, CDR2 FQNEAQ (reference sequence). CDR3 DNA: TGTGCCAGCAGCCGGGGGGAACGGACTAATGAAAAACTGTTTTTT. Encoded protein: CASSRGERTNEKLFF.

This chain uses TRBV19 with TRBJ2-1, with 8 bases lining up with TRBD2. Germline V CDR1 and CDR2: LNHDA, SQIVND (reference sequence). The ends lost 4 bases at V and 3 bases at J; junction bases unmatched: 8. The CDR3 contains 16 residues. The CDR3 protein is CASSKRSGIHYNEQFF. The CDR3 DNA is TGTGCCAGTAGTAAACGTAGCGGGATACACTACAATGAGCAGTTCTTC.

J is TRBJ1-2 and V is TRBV15; weak D call: TRBD1 (6 bases). Germline values: CDR1 LNHNV, CDR2 YYDKDF (reference sequence). The CDR3 sequence is 15 residues long. The V and J ends lost 0 bases and 0 bases respectively, with 8 bases between them. The CDR3 DNA reads as TGTGCCACCAGCAGAGAGAGGACAGCTAACTATGGCTACACCTTC. It translates to CATSRERTANYGYTF.

This chain uses TRBV19 with TRBJ1-1; possibly TRBD1 for D (6 bases). Germline V gene sequence: CDR1 LNHDA, CDR2 SQIVND (reference sequence). CDR3 size: 14 residues. The V end was cut by 5 bases, the J end by 1 base, with 11 bases between. The DNA of the CDR3 is TGTGCCAGTAGTGTGGACAGATCGAACACTGAAGCTTTCTTT. Amino acid sequence: CASSVDRSNTEAFF. Together with reference TRBV19 and TRBJ1-1, the CDR3 gives the full variable domain: DGGITQSPKYLFRKEGQNVTLSCEQNLNHDAMYWYRQDPGQGLRLIYYSQIVNDFQKGDIAEGYSVSREKKESFPLTVTSAQKNPTAFYLCASSVDRSNTEAFFGQGTRLTVV.

V gene TRBV19 combines with J gene TRBJ2-3; no firm D call. CDR3 length: 14 amino acids. V lost 3 bases and J lost 0, with 7 bases in between. CDR1 and CDR2 from the germline V gene are LNHDA and SQIVND (reference sequence). CDR3 bases: TGTGCCAGTAGTATTTCCCCTAGCACAGATACGCAGTATTTT. Translation gives CASSISPSTDTQYF. The entire variable domain, with the rest obtained from reference TRBV19 and TRBJ2-3, is as follows: DGGITQSPKYLFRKEGQNVTLSCEQNLNHDAMYWYRQDPGQGLRLIYYSQIVNDFQKGDIAEGYSVSREKKESFPLTVTSAQKNPTAFYLCASSISPSTDTQYFGPGTRLTVL.

The chain employs TRBV18 and TRBJ2-1; 11 positions agree with TRBD1. V lost 6 bases, J lost 7 bases, and 8 bases stayed unmatched. From germline, CDR1 is KGHSH and CDR2 LQKENI. The CDR3 has 15 residues. CDR3 coding DNA: TGTGCCAGCTCCCTCGGGACAGGGGGAGAAAATGAGCAGTTCTTC. The encoded protein is CASSLGTGGENEQFF.

This clone was detected a few times. CDR3 DNA: TGTGCCAGCAGCCAACCCAACCCCAATAGCGGGGGCCATTACAATGAGCAGTTCTTC. This translates into CASSQPNPNSGGHYNEQFF. The chain combines TRBV4-2 with TRBJ2-1; TRBD2 matches 9 bases. Trimming at V came to 2 bases and at J to 4 bases, leaving 15 bases not matched to a gene. The CDR3 is made up of 19 amino acids. Germline V CDR1 and CDR2: LGHNA, YNFKEQ.

This clone was seen once. This CDR3 reads CASRKKGPYEQYF. CDR3 nucleotides: TGTGCCAGCAGGAAAAAGGGGCCCTACGAGCAGTACTTC. The V and J genes are TRBV6-5 and TRBJ2-7; possible D gene TRBD1, 5 bases. Germline lookup yields CDR1 MNHEY and CDR2 SVGAGI. This CDR3 region has 13 residues. Trimming cost V 6 bases and J 2 bases, with 11 bases left between them.

This clone has only a few counts. The chain joins TRBV28 to TRBJ2-7, with D possibly matching TRBD2 (6 bases). CDR3 length: 15 residues. V lost 7 bases and J lost 2, with 18 bases in between. Looked up from germline, CDR1 is MDHEN and CDR2 is SYDVKM. This chain's CDR3 is CASTRNGGDPYEQYF. The CDR3 bases are TGTGCCAGCACCCGAAACGGGGGAGACCCCTACGAGCAGTACTTC.

This clone was seen once. CDR3 DNA sequence: TGTGCCAGTAAGAGTTGGGGGGGGAGCTATGGCTACACCTTC. Residues: CASKSWGGSYGYTF. The J gene is TRBJ1-2, the V gene TRBV19; D is perhaps TRBD1 (5 bases). Germline loops: CDR1 LNHDA, CDR2 SQIVND (reference sequence). The V end lost 7 bases, the J end lost 4 bases, and 16 bases lay between the germline ends. The CDR3 is 14 amino acids.

The chain recombines TRBV7-9 with TRBJ2-2; tentative D call: TRBD1 (5 bases). Germline CDR1 and CDR2: SEHNR and FQNEAQ (reference sequence). The CDR3 has 15 amino acids. V was cut by 7 bases and J by 5 bases, with 17 bases left in between. CDR3 region: CASMRTPRVTGELFF. The CDR3 nucleotides read TGTGCCAGCATGCGTACACCCAGGGTTACCGGGGAGCTGTTTTTT.

V usage is TRBV5-1 and J usage is TRBJ2-6; D is perhaps TRBD2 (7 bases). Germline V gives CDR1 SGHRS, CDR2 YFSETQ. The CDR3 extends over 16 amino acids. With 4 bases removed from V and 4 bases from J, the gap between germline ends came to 15 bases. CDR3 DNA sequence: TGCGCCAGCAGCAGAGGGGGGGAGGAGGGGGCCAACGTCCTGACTTTC. As protein: CASSRGGEEGANVLTF.

The chain recombines TRBV14 with TRBJ2-1, with 9 positions matching TRBD2. The CDR3 covers 14 residues. Germline assignment: CDR1 SGHDN and CDR2 FVKESK. V shed 5 bases and J 2 bases; nucleotides not matched to a gene: 1. CDR3 sequence (DNA): TGTGCCAGCAGCGCTAGCGGGGCCTACAATGAGCAGTTCTTC. Translating it yields CASSASGAYNEQFF.

This clone showed up just once. This rearrangement joins TRBV5-1 to TRBJ2-7; weak D call: TRBD1 (5 bases). Germline V lookup: CDR1 SGHRS, CDR2 YFSETQ. V was pared by 5 bases and J by 2 bases, with 8 bases between. The CDR3 is made up of 12 amino acids. CDR3 bases: TGCGCCAGCAGGGGGCAGACCTACGAGCAGTACTTC. This codes for CASRGQTYEQYF.

This CDR3 reads CASSARRGNTDTQYF. The DNA of the CDR3 is TGTGCCAGCAGTGCGAGAAGGGGGAACACAGATACGCAGTATTTT. The J gene is TRBJ2-3, the V gene TRBV2, with TRBD1 as a possible D gene (6 bases). This CDR3 contains 15 residues. Germline values: CDR1 SNHLY, CDR2 FYNNEI. Trimming left V 4 bases short and J 2 bases short, with 13 bases between.

V is TRBV21-1 and J is TRBJ1-2; TRBD1, the table's D call, was not compared with the DNA. TRBV21-1 is tagged as a pseudogene. CDR3 length: 16 amino acids. The CDR3 here is CASSNLMTGDPLSYTF. CDR3 nucleotide sequence: TGTGCCAGCAGCAACCTGATGACAGGGGACCCCCTTAGCTACACCTTC.